This passage covers 18 T cell receptor beta chains from one sample sequenced in a study of blood T cell repertoires in COVID-19. This table comes from immunoSEQ multiplex PCR, and its TCRdb copy is limited to in-frame clones, with some not included. The data show roughly 82,000 clones, 80% to 90% seen once. The sample was peripheral blood. The receptors shown here come from a woman between 55 and 75 years old with acute or convalescent COVID-19.

This chain joins TRBV5-4 and TRBJ1-2; no definite D call. V shed 0 bases and J shed 7 bases, with 10 bases lying between them. Germline V lookup: CDR1 SGHNT, CDR2 YYREEE (reference sequence). CDR3 length: 13 residues. This CDR3 reads CASSLVGGSGYTF. The CDR3 nucleotides are TGTGCCAGCAGCTTGGTGGGAGGCAGTGGCTACACCTTC.

The chain has TRBV7-6 and TRBJ1-1, with D perhaps matching TRBD1 (5 bases). V lost 3 bases and J lost 1, with 6 bases in between. Germline V lookup: CDR1 SGHVS, CDR2 FNYEAQ. This CDR3 is built from 13 residues. CDR3 coding DNA: TGTGCCAGCAGCTTGACAGCGAACACTGAAGCTTTCTTT. It codes for CASSLTANTEAFF.

The V call is TRBV5-4, the J call TRBJ2-5; 7 bases are shared with TRBD2. Germline V gene data show CDR1 as SGHNT and CDR2 as YYREEE (reference sequence). This CDR3 has 16 amino acids. J lost 5 bases, V lost 4 bases, and 14 bases had no gene match. Here the CDR3 DNA reads TGTGCCAGCAGCATTAGAGCGGGATTAGGACCGGAGACCCAGTACTTC. Translated, it gives CASSIRAGLGPETQYF. The entire variable domain, with the rest obtained from reference TRBV5-4 and TRBJ2-5, is as follows: ETGVTQSPTHLIKTRGQQVTLRCSSQSGHNTVSWYQQALGQGPQFIFQYYREEENGRGNFPPRFSGLQFPNYSSELNVNALELDDSALYLCASSIRAGLGPETQYFGPGTRLLVL.

J is TRBJ2-3 and V is TRBV7-3, with D tentatively TRBD2 (6 bases). CDR3 length: 17 amino acids. Germline loops: CDR1 SGHTA, CDR2 FQGTGA. Trimming took off 0 bases at V and 2 bases at J, with 15 bases between the two ends. For the CDR3, the DNA is TGTGCCAGCAGCTTAACTGGCCCGGGGACTGACACAGATACGCAGTATTTT. Its translation is CASSLTGPGTDTDTQYF. The full variable domain, rest sourced from reference TRBV7-3 and TRBJ2-3, is GAGVSQTPSNKVTEKGKYVELRCDPISGHTALYWYRQSLGQGPEFLIYFQGTGAADDSGLPNDRFFAVRPEGSVSTLKIQRTERGDSAVYLCASSLTGPGTDTDTQYFGPGTRLTVL.

The genes are TRBV9 and TRBJ1-3; D might be TRBD1 (6 bases). The germline CDR1 and CDR2 sequences are SGDLS and YYNGEE. The CDR3 length is 16 residues. V was shortened by 1 base and J by 3 bases, with 14 bases between the two germline ends. CDR3 nucleotides: TGTGCCAGCAGCGTAAGGGGGACGGGCAGTGGAAACACCATATATTTT. This sequence encodes CASSVRGTGSGNTIYF. Supplemented by reference TRBV9 and TRBJ1-3, the full variable domain reads DSGVTQTPKHLITATGQRVTLRCSPRSGDLSVYWYQQSLDQGLQFLIQYYNGEERAKGNILERFSAQQFPDLHSELNLSSLELGDSALYFCASSVRGTGSGNTIYFGEGSWLTVV.

CDR3 DNA sequence: TGTGCCAGCTCACCCTCGGACATATCCGCGAACACCGGGGAGCTGTTTTTT. Protein product: CASSPSDISANTGELFF. The chain employs TRBV18 and TRBJ2-2; D possibly corresponds to TRBD1 (5 bases). V was trimmed by 3 bases and J by 0 bases, leaving 14 bases between them. This CDR3 region has 17 residues. The germline V gene encodes CDR1 KGHSH and CDR2 LQKENI. Filled out from reference TRBV18 and TRBJ2-2, the complete variable domain reads NAGVMQNPRHLVRRRGQEARLRCSPMKGHSHVYWYRQLPEEGLKFMVYLQKENIIDESGMPKERFSAEFPKEGPSILRIQQVVRGDSAAYFCASSPSDISANTGELFFGEGSRLTVL.

V usage is TRBV27 and J usage is TRBJ1-3; unclear D gene. CDR1 and CDR2 (germline): MNHEY, SMNVEV (reference sequence). The CDR3 sequence is 16 residues long. V was clipped by 3 bases and J by 4 bases, with 16 bases between them. The CDR3 nucleotides are TGTGCCAGCAGTTTGGGGAGCACGAGTTCAGGAAACACCATATATTTT. This encodes CASSLGSTSSGNTIYF.

The V gene is TRBV6-5, the J gene TRBJ1-3; 7 nucleotides match TRBD1. In germline, CDR1 is MNHEY, CDR2 SVGAGI. V was clipped by 5 bases and J by 4 bases; unmatched bases: 2. This CDR3 contains 13 residues. CDR3 loop: CASSQTGGNTIYF. DNA of the CDR3: TGTGCCAGCAGTCAGACAGGGGGAAACACCATATATTTT.

Regarding this clone: The junction departs from the called germline gene at one end, perhaps through a read error. The genes are TRBV11-2 and TRBJ1-5, with 10 positions matching TRBD1. Germline CDR1 and CDR2: SGHAT and FQNNGV. The CDR3 covers 15 residues. The CDR3 DNA reads TGTGCCAGCAGCGTAGACAGGGGGCTTAGTCAGCCCCAGCATTTT. Its translation is CASSVDRGLSQPQHF.

A single count supports this clone. The V and J genes are TRBV7-9 and TRBJ2-3; D might be TRBD2 (6 bases). Looked up from germline, CDR1 is SEHNR and CDR2 is FQNEAQ (reference sequence). CDR3 size: 13 residues. V was shortened by 4 bases and J by 8 bases, with 13 bases between the two germline ends. CDR3 in amino acids: CASSSSGGVTQYF. The CDR3 DNA sequence: TGTGCCAGCAGCTCGTCTGGCGGGGTTACGCAGTATTTT. Based on the CDR3 plus reference TRBV7-9 and TRBJ2-3, the full variable domain is DTGVSQNPRHKITKRGQNVTFRCDPISEHNRLYWYRQTLGQGPEFLTYFQNEAQLEKSRLLSDRFSAERPKGSFSTLEIQRTEQGDSAMYLCASSSSGGVTQYFGPGTRLTVL.

The CDR3 spells CAWGGATNEKLFF. In DNA form, the CDR3 reads TGTGCCTGGGGGGGGGCGACTAATGAAAAACTGTTTTTT. This rearrangement joins TRBV30 to TRBJ1-4; TRBD1 might be the D (6 bases). The V and J ends lost 5 bases and 2 bases respectively, with 9 bases between them. Germline V lookup: CDR1 GTSNPN, CDR2 SVGIG (reference sequence). The CDR3 consists of 13 residues.

V is TRBV5-6 and J is TRBJ1-5; the D gene is possibly TRBD1 (6 bases). Trimming removed 1 base at V and 0 bases at J, with 11 bases between. This CDR3 has 16 amino acids. Per germline, CDR1 SGHDT and CDR2 YYEEEE. The CDR3: CASSLMWTDSNQPQHF. The CDR3 nucleotides read TGTGCCAGCAGCTTGATGTGGACAGATAGCAATCAGCCCCAGCATTTT.

As concerns this clone: The junction departs from germline at one end; a sequencing error may be responsible. The chain carries TRBV12-3 or TRBV12-4 and TRBJ2-7; weak D call: TRBD2 (5 bases). CDR3 size: 13 residues. The CDR3 DNA reads TGTGCCAGCAGGAGGGTCGCCGCGGGCGAGCAGTGCTTC. Its translation is CASRRVAAGEQCF.

The V gene is TRBV30, the J gene TRBJ1-5, with TRBD1 matching over 10 bases. This CDR3 has 15 amino acids. Germline loops: CDR1 GTSNPN, CDR2 SVGIG (reference sequence). Trimming cost V 1 base and J 3 bases; bases outside gene matches: 3. CDR3 DNA sequence: TGTGCCTGGAGTGGACAGGGGGCCGCCAATCAGCCCCAGCATTTT. This gives the protein CAWSGQGAANQPQHF.

CDR3 sequence reads: CASSYEGGRSGNTIYF. CDR3 DNA: TGTGCCAGCAGTTACGAGGGGGGGCGGTCTGGAAACACCATATATTTT. The chain recombines TRBV6-5 with TRBJ1-3, with D possibly being TRBD1 (6 bases). The CDR3 runs to 16 residues. The V gene's germline CDR1 is MNHEY and CDR2 SVGAGI. V shed 2 bases and J shed 1 base, with 12 bases lying between them.

In this sample, this clone turned up once. This chain connects TRBV29-1 to TRBJ1-1, with 8 bases identical to TRBD1. Germline CDR1 SQVTM, CDR2 ANQGSEA. This CDR3 spans 13 amino acids. V was clipped by 6 bases and J by 5 bases; unmatched bases: 8. CDR3 residues: CSVPGGVGTEAFF. For the CDR3, the DNA is TGCAGCGTGCCAGGGGGCGTAGGGACTGAAGCTTTCTTT.

The chain couples TRBV7-9 to TRBJ1-6; D ambiguous. Germline loops: CDR1 SEHNR, CDR2 FQNEAQ (reference sequence). The CDR3 consists of 14 residues. Trimming left V 4 bases short and J 0 bases short, with 4 bases between. CDR3 amino acids: CASSYSSYNSPLHF. The CDR3 region has the DNA TGTGCCAGCAGCTACAGCTCCTATAATTCACCCCTCCACTTT. Based on the CDR3 plus reference TRBV7-9 and TRBJ1-6, the full variable domain is DTGVSQNPRHKITKRGQNVTFRCDPISEHNRLYWYRQTLGQGPEFLTYFQNEAQLEKSRLLSDRFSAERPKGSFSTLEIQRTEQGDSAMYLCASSYSSYNSPLHFGNGTRLTVT.

The chain employs TRBV7-6 and TRBJ2-5, with D perhaps matching TRBD2 (5 bases). The CDR3 is made up of 15 amino acids. Deletions cut 0 bases from V and 3 bases from J, with 11 bases between. CDR1 and CDR2 from the germline V gene are SGHVS and FNYEAQ. DNA for the CDR3: TGTGCCAGCAGCTTAGCGCGGGCTAGAGAAGAGACCCAGTACTTC. Encoded protein: CASSLARAREETQYF.